A selection of T cell receptor beta chains follows, all from one sample in a study of T cell responses to AZD1222 COVID-19 vaccine. Sequenced by immunoSEQ multiplex PCR; TCRdb stores in-frame clones only, minus some. The sample carries roughly 150,000 clones, 90% recorded once. Sequenced here: peripheral blood, sampled 28 days after the second AZD1222 dose. These receptor sequences come from an adult who received the AZD1222 COVID-19 vaccine. The CDR3 runs from the conserved cysteine through the conserved F or W. The D gene is left open where the match is weak. For some rows the clone size is stated as once, few or many, or as a class when expanded; others skip it.

V,J,D,size,CDR3,DNA
TRBV30,TRBJ1-3,NA,NA,CAWSNLSGNTIYF,TGTGCCTGGAGTAACTTATCTGGAAACACCATATATTTT
TRBV20-1,TRBJ2-1,NA,NA,CSASRRGHWDEQFF,TGCAGTGCTAGTCGGCGGGGGCATTGGGATGAGCAGTTCTTC
TRBV28,TRBJ1-2,NA,once,CASLGDANYGYTF,TGTGCCAGTCTGGGAGATGCCAACTATGGCTACACCTTC
TRBV7-2,TRBJ2-5,TRBD2,once,CASRLSGGAETQYF,TGTGCCAGCCGTCTTAGCGGGGGGGCAGAGACCCAGTACTTC
TRBV7-2,TRBJ2-5,TRBD2,few,CASSLFFAGVQETQYF,TGTGCCAGCAGCTTGTTTTTCGCGGGAGTACAGGAGACCCAGTACTTC
TRBV10-3,TRBJ1-1,TRBD1,NA,CAITSPGGFTEAFF,TGTGCCATCACAAGCCCAGGGGGTTTCACTGAAGCTTTCTTT
TRBV28,TRBJ1-2,NA,NA,CASTEQGNSYYGYTF,TGTGCCAGCACCGAGCAGGGGAATAGTTACTATGGCTACACCTTC
TRBV3-1/TRBV3-2,TRBJ1-3,NA,NA,CASSQQGFSGNTIYF,TGTGCCAGCAGCCAACAGGGTTTCTCTGGAAACACCATATATTTT
TRBV19,TRBJ2-1,TRBD2,NA,CASSIGGEGSEQFF,TGTGCCAGTAGTATTGGGGGGGAGGGGAGTGAGCAGTTCTTC
TRBV19,TRBJ1-5,TRBD1,NA,CASGGQGVWPQHF,TGTGCCAGTGGGGGACAGGGTGTGTGGCCCCAGCATTTT
TRBV6-6,TRBJ1-3,NA,NA,CASSPLTGIYGNTIYF,TGTGCCAGCAGCCCTCTCACAGGGATCTATGGAAACACCATATATTTT
TRBV24-1,TRBJ2-2,NA,few,CATSDSNRDYTGELFF,TGTGCCACCAGTGATTCAAACCGGGACTACACCGGGGAGCTGTTTTTT
TRBV4-1,TRBJ1-1,NA,NA,CASSQGPLFTEAFF,TGCGCCAGCAGCCAAGGTCCCCTATTCACTGAAGCTTTCTTT
TRBV20-1,TRBJ1-2,TRBD1,NA,CSASWAGGDYGYTF,TGCAGTGCTAGTTGGGCAGGGGGCGACTATGGCTACACCTTC
TRBV30,TRBJ1-6,NA,NA,CAWSSIPNSPLHF,TGTGCCTGGAGTTCCATCCCAAATTCACCCCTCCACTTT
TRBV24-1,TRBJ1-5,TRBD1,NA,CATSDSRWSGGPPLNQPQHF,TGTGCCACCAGTGATTCCCGGTGGTCAGGGGGACCACCACTCAATCAGCCCCAGCATTTT
TRBV19,TRBJ2-5,NA,few,CATREGWETQYF,TGTGCCACCAGAGAGGGTTGGGAGACCCAGTACTTC
TRBV5-4,TRBJ2-3,NA,NA,CASSLGGTDTQYF,TGTGCCAGCAGCCTCGGGGGCACAGATACGCAGTATTTT
TRBV30,TRBJ2-3,NA,NA,CAYGTSSTDTQYF,TGTGCCTACGGGACTTCTAGCACAGATACGCAGTATTTT
TRBV5-1,TRBJ1-6,NA,NA,CASSYLTGTNSPLHF,TGCGCCAGCAGCTATCTAACAGGGACCAATTCACCCCTCCACTTT
TRBV6-5,TRBJ2-7,NA,NA,CASSPEAGGAYEQYF,TGTGCCAGCAGCCCGGAGGCAGGAGGTGCCTACGAGCAGTACTTC
TRBV4-1,TRBJ1-2,TRBD1,NA,CASSRGTGKNLVGYTF,TGCGCCAGCAGCCGGGGGACAGGGAAAAACCTGGTAGGCTACACCTTC
TRBV30,TRBJ2-3,NA,NA,CAWNLEGGHADTQYF,TGTGCCTGGAACCTTGAGGGGGGGCATGCGGATACGCAGTATTTT
TRBV28,TRBJ1-1,NA,NA,CASSSSSPLNTEAFF,NA
TRBV7-9,TRBJ1-6,TRBD1,NA,CASSERQGGSPLHF,TGTGCCAGCAGCGAACGACAGGGAGGATCACCCCTCCACTTT
TRBV27,TRBJ1-4,NA,NA,CASNPIRATNEKLFF,TGTGCCAGCAACCCCATCAGGGCGACTAATGAAAAACTGTTTTTT
TRBV2,TRBJ1-3,TRBD1,NA,CARTGTSSGNTIYF,TGTGCCAGGACAGGGACGAGCTCTGGAAACACCATATATTTT
TRBV7-7,TRBJ2-3,NA,NA,CASSLRAGRSTDTQYF,TGTGCCAGCAGCTTAAGGGCAGGGCGTAGCACAGATACGCAGTATTTT
TRBV24-1,TRBJ1-2,NA,NA,CATSDFTGNYGYTF,TGTGCCACCAGTGATTTCACAGGAAACTATGGCTACACCTTC
TRBV19,TRBJ2-1,NA,NA,CASSIQGSHEQFF,TGTGCCAGTAGTATCCAGGGGTCCCATGAGCAGTTCTTC
TRBV30,TRBJ1-1,NA,NA,CAWSVGGEAFF,TGTGCCTGGAGTGTAGGGGGAGAAGCTTTCTTT
TRBV29-1,TRBJ2-7,TRBD1,NA,CSVAPGQGREQYF,TGCAGCGTTGCACCGGGACAGGGGAGAGAGCAGTACTTC
TRBV7-6,TRBJ1-4,NA,NA,CASSSTGSKGEKLFF,TGTGCCAGCAGCTCCACAGGGTCCAAAGGGGAAAAACTGTTTTTT
TRBV18,TRBJ2-7,NA,NA,CASSPTGTWSYEQYF,TGTGCCAGCTCCCCGACAGGGACTTGGTCCTACGAGCAGTACTTC
TRBV14,TRBJ1-1,NA,NA,CASSQDWTRAFF,TGTGCCAGCAGCCAAGATTGGACGCGAGCTTTCTTT
TRBV5-1,TRBJ1-4,NA,NA,CASSKSPATNEKLFF,TGCGCCAGCAGTAAATCACCGGCAACTAATGAAAAACTGTTTTTT
TRBV7-2,TRBJ1-4,NA,NA,CASSLRADNEKLFF,TGTGCCAGCAGCTTAAGGGCAGATAATGAAAAACTGTTTTTT
TRBV19,TRBJ1-2,NA,once,CASKQGFNYGYTF,TGTGCCAGTAAGCAAGGGTTTAACTATGGCTACACCTTC
TRBV3-1/TRBV3-2,TRBJ1-3,NA,few,CASSQLVSGNTIYF,TGTGCCAGCAGCCAACTTGTCTCTGGAAACACCATATATTTT
TRBV24-1,TRBJ2-3,TRBD2,NA,CATRSSGSLDTQYF,TGTGCCACCAGATCTAGCGGGAGTTTAGATACGCAGTATTTT
TRBV18,TRBJ2-5,TRBD1,NA,CASSPLTGIETQYF,TGTGCCAGCTCACCCCTGACAGGGATAGAGACCCAGTACTTC
TRBV6-4,TRBJ2-1,TRBD1,NA,CASSGGQGNYNEQFF,TGTGCCAGCAGTGGGGGACAGGGTAACTACAATGAGCAGTTCTTC
TRBV9,TRBJ1-4,TRBD1,NA,CASSPQRLRGRNEKLFF,TGTGCCAGCAGCCCACAACGCCTCAGGGGGCGGAATGAAAAACTGTTTTTT
TRBV7-2,TRBJ2-7,NA,NA,CASSLWLGGTSSHEQYF,TGTGCCAGCAGCTTATGGCTGGGCGGGACCTCCTCCCACGAGCAGTACTTC
TRBV9,TRBJ1-3,NA,NA,CASSVDWGPGTIYF,TGTGCCAGCAGCGTAGATTGGGGGCCCGGCACCATATATTTT
TRBV19,TRBJ2-3,TRBD1,NA,CATRDRVRADTQYF,TGTGCCACCCGCGACAGGGTGAGGGCAGATACGCAGTATTTT
TRBV6-1,TRBJ1-3,NA,NA,CASSEALGGSSGNTIYF,TGTGCCAGCAGTGAAGCCCTGGGGGGGTCCTCTGGAAACACCATATATTTT
TRBV7-9,TRBJ1-5,TRBD1,NA,CASSVTGEQPQHF,TGTGCCAGCAGCGTAACAGGGGAACAGCCCCAGCATTTT
TRBV5-5,TRBJ2-5,TRBD2,NA,CASSFQTSGATQYF,TGTGCCAGCAGCTTCCAGACTAGCGGGGCGACCCAGTACTTC
TRBV4-2,TRBJ2-7,NA,NA,CASSQDRLAAGSYEQYF,TGTGCCAGCAGCCAAGATAGGTTAGCGGCGGGCTCCTACGAGCAGTACTTC
TRBV27,TRBJ2-7,TRBD2,NA,CASSVAGVHYEQYF,TGTGCCAGCAGTGTAGCGGGGGTTCACTACGAGCAGTACTTC
TRBV6-5,TRBJ2-2,NA,NA,CASSYSTENTGELFF,TGTGCCAGCAGTTACTCGACAGAGAACACCGGGGAGCTGTTTTTT
TRBV5-1,TRBJ2-3,TRBD2,NA,CASASGGGTDTQYF,TGCGCCAGCGCCTCGGGGGGTGGCACAGATACGCAGTATTTT
TRBV5-1,TRBJ1-4,NA,NA,CASSRGAQEEKLFF,TGCGCCAGCAGTCGGGGGGCTCAAGAGGAAAAACTGTTTTTT
TRBV10-3,TRBJ2-2,TRBD2,few,CATEPTSGGSTGELFF,TGTGCCACCGAACCGACTAGCGGGGGTAGTACCGGGGAGCTGTTTTTT
TRBV5-1,TRBJ1-4,NA,NA,CASSLARESGNEKLFF,TGCGCCAGCAGCTTGGCCCGGGAATCGGGTAATGAAAAACTGTTTTTT
TRBV7-9,TRBJ2-2,TRBD1,NA,CASNPGQGITGELFF,TGTGCCAGCAATCCGGGACAGGGGATCACCGGGGAGCTGTTTTTT
TRBV7-9,TRBJ1-6,NA,few,CASSLGGAPSPLHF,TGTGCCAGCAGCTTAGGAGGGGCGCCTTCACCCCTCCACTTT
TRBV20-1,TRBJ2-1,TRBD2,NA,CSASSAGGPYNEQFF,TGCAGTGCTAGTTCGGCGGGAGGACCCTACAATGAGCAGTTCTTC
TRBV4-2,TRBJ1-5,TRBD1,NA,CASSRTPTGGDQPQHF,TGTGCCAGCAGCCGAACCCCGACAGGGGGAGATCAGCCCCAGCATTTT